The 10 T cell receptor beta chains given below trace back to one sample, sequenced in a study of blood T cell repertoires in COVID-19. Sequencing used immunoSEQ multiplex PCR; TCRdb keeps in-frame clones, though not all of them. The sample contains under 45,000 clones, approximately 90% of which appear only once. The sample comprised peripheral blood. Source of these receptors: a man in his sixties with active COVID-19.

The chain joins TRBV6-6 to TRBJ2-5, with D possibly TRBD1 on 6 matching bases. V lost 3 bases, J lost 3 bases, and 8 bases lay in between. The V gene's germline CDR1 is MNHNY and CDR2 SVGAGI (reference sequence). The CDR3 consists of 13 residues. The CDR3 coding sequence is TGTGCCAGCAGTTATACAGGGAAAGAGACCCAGTACTTC. It codes for CASSYTGKETQYF.

The chain recombines TRBV18 with TRBJ2-7, with unresolved D. CDR3 length: 16 amino acids. The V gene's germline CDR1 is KGHSH and CDR2 LQKENI. Trimming stripped 1 base from V and 0 bases from J, with 13 bases between. CDR3 region: CASSPLGGTSSYEQYF. In DNA, the CDR3 is TGTGCCAGCTCACCACTTGGCGGAACTTCCTCCTACGAGCAGTACTTC.

To note about this clone: The junction differs from germline at one of its ends, possibly a read error. CDR3 in DNA: TGTGCCAGCAGTTTGTACAGGGGAACGGCGTCCTTT. This gives the protein CASSLYRGTASF. The chain carries TRBV12-3 or TRBV12-4 and TRBJ1-1; 7 nucleotides agree with TRBD1. The CDR3 is 12 amino acids.

This chain joins TRBV5-5 and TRBJ1-6; D might be TRBD1 (5 bases). From germline, CDR1 is SGHKS and CDR2 YYEKEE (reference sequence). The V end lost 1 base, the J end lost 7 bases, and 9 bases lay between the germline ends. This CDR3 region has 14 residues. CDR3 protein: CASSLSQGNSPLHF. DNA of the CDR3: TGTGCCAGCAGCTTGTCTCAGGGAAATTCACCCCTCCACTTT.

V and J are TRBV4-1 and TRBJ2-1; 10 bases fit TRBD1. This CDR3 is built from 14 residues. Trimming at V came to 4 bases and at J to 7 bases, leaving 4 bases not matched to a gene. Germline-derived CDR1 and CDR2 are MGHRA and YSYEKL. In DNA form, the CDR3 reads TGCGCCAGCAGCCTTGGGACAGGGGTGAATGAGCAGTTCTTC. Its translation is CASSLGTGVNEQFF.

This clone was observed a handful of times. The rearrangement joins TRBV6-1 to TRBJ1-2; tentatively, D is TRBD1 (5 bases). Trimming cost V 2 bases and J 4 bases, with 17 bases left between them. Per the germline V gene, CDR1 is MNHNS and CDR2 is SASEGT. This CDR3 has 16 amino acids. DNA for the CDR3: TGTGCCAGCAGTGAACCAGGAGACAGAAGGACCTATGGCTACACCTTC. Residues: CASSEPGDRRTYGYTF.

The chain recombines TRBV3-1 (or the pseudogene TRBV3-2) with TRBJ2-1; D unresolved. V shed 4 bases and J shed 9 bases, with 10 bases lying between them. The germline V gene has CDR1 LGHDT and CDR2 YNNKEL (reference sequence). This CDR3 is 12 amino acids long. This chain's CDR3 is CASSRVSGEQFF. DNA of the CDR3: TGTGCCAGCAGCCGGGTCTCGGGTGAGCAGTTCTTC.

The chain combines TRBV15 with TRBJ2-3; 8 positions match TRBD1. The V gene end was trimmed by 8 bases and the J gene end by 5 bases; junction bases not matched to a gene: 12. The CDR3 runs to 15 residues. Germline lookup yields CDR1 LNHNV and CDR2 YYDKDF (reference sequence). The CDR3 nucleotides are TGTGCCACCCACCGACAGGGGCCGGGGGAAGATACGCAGTATTTT. Translating gives CATHRQGPGEDTQYF.

This clone was observed a handful of times. This chain connects TRBV3-1 (or the pseudogene TRBV3-2) to TRBJ1-2, with D possibly TRBD1 on 6 matching bases. The CDR3 runs 14 residues. V lost 1 base to trimming and J lost 4 bases, with 10 bases between them. The germline gives CDR1 LGHDT, CDR2 YNNKEL (reference sequence). The CDR3 DNA is TGTGCCAGCAGCCAAGTCGCGGGGGCCTATGGCTACACCTTC. The encoded protein is CASSQVAGAYGYTF.

The genes are TRBV27 and TRBJ2-7; the match to TRBD2 covers 11 bases. CDR3 length: 14 amino acids. V lost 6 bases to trimming and J lost 7 bases; unmatched junction nucleotides: 8. The germline gives CDR1 MNHEY, CDR2 SMNVEV (reference sequence). CDR3 sequence: CASRATSGSVEQYF. In nucleotides, the CDR3 is TGTGCCAGCAGGGCTACTAGCGGGAGCGTTGAGCAGTACTTC.